These 19 T cell receptor beta chains share one sample of origin, sequenced in a study of blood T cell repertoires in COVID-19. The assay was immunoSEQ multiplex PCR, and TCRdb's table has in-frame clones only and misses some. The profile shows 220,000 or so clones, roughly 86% of them singletons. What was sequenced was peripheral blood. Every receptor here comes from a woman in her forties or fifties with COVID-19, enrolled during active disease.

This clone occurred once. The genes are TRBV27 and TRBJ2-1; the D gene is possibly TRBD2 (7 bases). Per germline, CDR1 MNHEY and CDR2 SMNVEV (reference sequence). Trimming removed 3 bases from V and 10 bases from J, with 19 bases in between. The CDR3 has 15 amino acids. The CDR3 DNA follows: TGTGCCAGCAGTTTTAATATAGGGGGGGGTAGGGAGCAGTTCTTC. Protein product: CASSFNIGGGREQFF.

This rearrangement joins TRBV7-2 to TRBJ1-6, with D hard to call. CDR3 size: 16 residues. The germline V and J ends were trimmed by 4 bases and 4 bases, with 14 bases remaining between them. Germline CDR1 SGHTA, CDR2 FQGNSA. CDR3 in DNA: TGTGCCAGCAGCTCTCCAGGAGGTGTTTATAATTCACCCCTCCACTTT. Amino acids: CASSSPGGVYNSPLHF.

The chain has TRBV24-1 and TRBJ2-2; 8 bases align to TRBD1. The ends lost 6 bases at V and 5 bases at J; junction bases unmatched: 10. CDR1 and CDR2 (germline): KGHDR, SFDVKD. This CDR3 is 16 amino acids long. CDR3 in DNA: TGTGCCACCAGTTCCTCAGCAGGGGGCTTTACCGGGGAGCTGTTTTTT. Translating gives CATSSSAGGFTGELFF.

This clone was recorded a few times. The V call is TRBV7-3, the J call TRBJ2-1; D gene unclear. The ends were cut back, 0 bases at V and 9 bases at J, with 9 bases in the middle. This CDR3 spans 13 amino acids. Per germline, CDR1 SGHTA and CDR2 FQGTGA. In DNA, the CDR3 is TGTGCCAGCAGCTTAACGGCTAGTAGTGAGCAGTTCTTC. It yields the protein CASSLTASSEQFF.

J is TRBJ1-4 and V is TRBV7-2, with 8 bases aligning to TRBD1. The CDR3 is 14 residues long. Germline trimming cut 3 bases from V and 14 bases from J; bases unmatched to any gene: 11. Germline CDR1 reads SGHTA; CDR2 reads FQGNSA. The CDR3 spells CASSLAVGQGDLFF. CDR3 DNA: TGTGCCAGCAGCTTGGCGGTAGGACAGGGCGATCTGTTTTTT.

The chain has TRBV5-1 and TRBJ2-3; D perhaps matches TRBD1 (6 bases). The CDR3 has 14 amino acids. The germline V and J ends were trimmed by 2 bases and 4 bases, with 11 bases remaining between them. Germline lookup yields CDR1 SGHRS and CDR2 YFSETQ. This CDR3 reads CASSLWTVSDTQYF. In DNA, the CDR3 is TGCGCCAGCAGCTTATGGACAGTATCAGATACGCAGTATTTT.

The chain is built from TRBV12-5 and TRBJ2-7, with 7 positions matching TRBD2. Losses at the gene ends were 0 bases for V and 3 bases for J; bases not matched to a gene: 14. The CDR3 is 18 amino acids. Germline V lookup: CDR1 LGHNT, CDR2 FRNRAP. The DNA of the CDR3 is TGTGCTAGTGGTTTGGTGCGGGGAGGGGTCGGCGGAGACTACGAGCAGTACTTC. Protein product: CASGLVRGGVGGDYEQYF.

The chain carries TRBV3-1 (or the pseudogene TRBV3-2) and TRBJ2-1; D possibly corresponds to TRBD2 (7 bases). Trimming cost V 7 bases and J 4 bases, with 14 bases left between them. The CDR3 covers 14 residues. Germline V CDR1 and CDR2: LGHDT, YNNKEL (reference sequence). CDR3 in amino acids: CASTTGGRYNEQFF. CDR3 DNA sequence: TGTGCCAGCACCACGGGGGGCCGATACAATGAGCAGTTCTTC.

The chain uses TRBV6-6 and TRBJ2-7; 11 bases align to TRBD1. V trimming: 7 bases; J trimming: 3 bases; junction bases outside the gene matches: 5. CDR1 and CDR2 from the germline V gene are MNHNY and SVGAGI (reference sequence). The CDR3 is 14 residues long. The CDR3: CASNTGQGVYEQYV. CDR3 bases: TGTGCCAGCAATACGGGACAGGGGGTCTACGAGCAGTACGTC.

In this sample, this clone turned up a few times. The rearrangement links TRBV7-2 to TRBJ2-2; the D is unclear. From germline, CDR1 is SGHTA and CDR2 FQGNSA. This CDR3 region has 14 residues. V was pared by 7 bases and J by 7 bases, with 16 bases between. The CDR3 nucleotides are TGTGCCAGCAATTTACCCCTAAACCTCGGGGAGCTGTTTTTT. It yields the protein CASNLPLNLGELFF.

The chain employs TRBV6-5 and TRBJ1-2, with TRBD1 matching 7 bases. Trimming removed 7 bases from V and 8 bases from J; junction bases left unmatched: 10. The length of the CDR3 is 13 residues. Germline CDR1 is MNHEY and CDR2 is SVGAGI. CDR3 in DNA: TGTGCCAGCACCCTTGGAGGGGGCAGCGGCTACACCTTC. It specifies CASTLGGGSGYTF.

This clone was counted a single time. The chain carries TRBV24-1 and TRBJ2-5; tentatively, D is TRBD2 (6 bases). This CDR3 spans 14 amino acids. From germline, CDR1 is KGHDR and CDR2 SFDVKD. V was pared by 9 bases and J by 3 bases, with 16 bases between. In DNA form, the CDR3 reads TGTGCCACCCCGCCTCCTGGCGGGGAAGAGACCCAGTACTTC. As protein: CATPPPGGEETQYF.

The chain has TRBV27 and TRBJ1-5, with 7 bases aligning to TRBD1. Losses at the gene ends were 5 bases for V and 6 bases for J; bases not matched to a gene: 7. The CDR3 contains 14 residues. Germline values: CDR1 MNHEY, CDR2 SMNVEV (reference sequence). CDR3 amino acids: CASSLTGVGQPQHF. CDR3 sequence (DNA): TGTGCCAGCAGTCTTACAGGGGTGGGTCAGCCCCAGCATTTT.

V and J are TRBV19 and TRBJ1-1; D is ambiguous. The CDR3 has 15 amino acids. V was clipped by 5 bases and J by 5 bases, with 18 bases between them. CDR1 is LNHDA and CDR2 is SQIVND in the germline V gene (reference sequence). CDR3 bases: TGTGCCAGTAGTGTACTCAAGGCCCCCAGGACTGAAGCTTTCTTT. Residues: CASSVLKAPRTEAFF.

The chain employs TRBV5-8 and TRBJ2-3, with D maybe TRBD2 (5 bases). The CDR3 sequence is 13 residues long. V lost 0 bases, J lost 6 bases, and 8 bases lay in between. Germline-derived CDR1 and CDR2 are SGHTS and YDEGEE. In DNA form, the CDR3 reads TGTGCCAGCAGCTTGGGCGGGCCGGATACGCAGTATTTT. It specifies CASSLGGPDTQYF.

CDR3 loop: CASSLAGDRVNEQYF. CDR3 bases: TGTGCCAGCAGCTTAGCCGGGGACAGGGTCAACGAGCAGTACTTC. The chain employs TRBV11-3 and TRBJ2-7; 9 bases align to TRBD1. Germline assignment: CDR1 SGHNT and CDR2 YENEEA. The CDR3 totals 15 residues. The J segment lost 5 bases and the V segment lost 1 base, leaving 6 bases of the junction unmatched.

The rearrangement uses TRBV3-1 (or the pseudogene TRBV3-2) and TRBJ1-3; 7 bases align to TRBD1. Germline V gene sequence: CDR1 LGHDT, CDR2 YNNKEL (reference sequence). This CDR3 comprises 16 residues. The junction had 10 bases not matched to a gene; V was cut back by 8 bases and J by 0 bases. The DNA for the CDR3 is TGTGCCAGCTCCCAAGGGACAGCCTCCTCTGGAAACACCATATATTTT. The encoded protein is CASSQGTASSGNTIYF.

This clone showed up just once. The chain recombines TRBV19 with TRBJ2-3; 7 positions match TRBD1. CDR3 length equals 14 residues. In germline, CDR1 is LNHDA, CDR2 SQIVND (reference sequence). Unmatched junction bases numbered 6, after V lost 5 bases and J lost 4 bases. In DNA, the CDR3 is TGTGCCAGTAGTCAAGGGGGCAGGGCAGATACGCAGTATTTT. This encodes CASSQGGRADTQYF.

The V gene is TRBV28, the J gene TRBJ1-1; no definite D call. The ends were cut back, 5 bases at V and 7 bases at J, with 8 bases in the middle. The germline gives CDR1 MDHEN, CDR2 SYDVKM. This CDR3 has 11 residues. In nucleotides, the CDR3 is TGTGCCAGCAGTACTCGACTTGAAGCTTTCTTT. The encoded protein is CASSTRLEAFF.